The rows below give T cell receptor beta chains drawn from one sample of a study. TCRdb itself ran the 5' RACE reads through MiXCR, one entry per CDR3 protein. The profile covers approximately 40,000 distinct CDR3 sequences, with 22% appearing a single time and 4% taken by the ten largest. The sample comprised Tregs sorted from blood. Receptors were obtained from a female donor with breast cancer. The CDR3 runs from the conserved cysteine through the conserved F or W. Each record gives: CDR3 DNA, CDR3 protein, J gene, clone size, D gene, V gene. D genes are given only for firm matches. For some rows the clone size is stated as once, few or many, or as a class when expanded; others skip it.

DNA: TGCGCCAGCAGCTTAGCGGGAGGACTCCTTAGGGAGCAGTTCTTC; CDR3: CASSLAGGLLREQFF; J: TRBJ2-1; size: many; D: TRBD2; V: TRBV5-1
DNA: TGTGCCAGCAGTTTACACAGGGACACCCAGTACTTC; CDR3: CASSLHRDTQYF; J: TRBJ2-5; size: many; D: -; V: TRBV12-3/TRBV12-4
DNA: TGTGCCAGCAGCTTAGCGCAGGGAAACATTCAGTACTTC; CDR3: CASSLAQGNIQYF; J: TRBJ2-4; size: few; D: -; V: TRBV7-2
DNA: TGTGCCAGCAGTTTAGACAGGGGAGGCACAGATACGCAGTATTTT; CDR3: CASSLDRGGTDTQYF; J: TRBJ2-3; size: few; D: TRBD1; V: TRBV12-3/TRBV12-4
DNA: TGTGCCAGCAATCCTGGGGCGGGGAGGTTTTTAAGCAATCAGCCCCAGCATTTT; CDR3: CASNPGAGRFLSNQPQHF; J: TRBJ1-5; size: -; D: -; V: TRBV28
DNA: TGTGCCAGCAGAACCGACCGGGGCGAGACCTACGAGCAGTACTTC; CDR3: CASRTDRGETYEQYF; J: TRBJ2-7; size: many; D: -; V: TRBV27
DNA: TGTGCCAGCAGTCCTCGGGGGGCCGGGGAGCTGTTTTTT; CDR3: CASSPRGAGELFF; J: TRBJ2-2; size: many; D: TRBD2; V: TRBV27
DNA: TGCGCCAGCAGCTTATCCGGTCGGGACAGAGGGTTTCGGGAGCTGTTTTTT; CDR3: CASSLSGRDRGFRELFF; J: TRBJ2-2; size: many; D: TRBD1; V: TRBV5-1
DNA: TGTGCCAGCAGTTCAGACAAAGACGATGGCTACACCTTC; CDR3: CASSSDKDDGYTF; J: TRBJ1-2; size: many; D: -; V: TRBV6-5
DNA: TGTGCCAGCAGAGAAGTCGGGGGCAATGAGCAGTTCTTC; CDR3: CASREVGGNEQFF; J: TRBJ2-1; size: many; D: -; V: TRBV2
DNA: TGTGCCAGCAGCTTAGGGGACAACGCCCAGGGCGGAGATACGCAGTATTTT; CDR3: CASSLGDNAQGGDTQYF; J: TRBJ2-3; size: many; D: -; V: TRBV7-6
DNA: TGTGCCAGCAGCGAAAGTACGTCGGGACAGGGGACTACTAGCACAGATACGCGGTATTTT; CDR3: CASSESTSGQGTTSTDTRYF; J: TRBJ2-3; size: -; D: -; V: TRBV21-1
DNA: TGTGCCAGCAGTGAAGGGACAGGGAACTCCTACGAGCAGTACTTC; CDR3: CASSEGTGNSYEQYF; J: TRBJ2-7; size: few; D: TRBD1; V: TRBV2
DNA: TGTGCCAGCAGCCGGGGACTAGGGGCCGGGGAGCTGTTTTTT; CDR3: CASSRGLGAGELFF; J: TRBJ2-2; size: few; D: TRBD2; V: TRBV7-2
DNA: TGTGCCAGCAGCGCCACAGGGGGCTCTAACGAGCAGTACTTC; CDR3: CASSATGGSNEQYF; J: TRBJ2-7; size: many; D: TRBD1; V: TRBV9
DNA: TGTGCCAGCAGGGGGGACAGGGGTCCCACTGAAGCTTTCTTT; CDR3: CASRGDRGPTEAFF; J: TRBJ1-1; size: many; D: TRBD1; V: TRBV6-2/TRBV6-3
DNA: TGTGCCACAAAAAGGACAGGGGGCCTCAACACTGAAGCTTTCTTT; CDR3: CATKRTGGLNTEAFF; J: TRBJ1-1; size: -; D: TRBD1; V: TRBV5-4
DNA: TGTGCCAGCAGCCGATTTAGCGGGGCCTCCTACGAGCAGTACTTC; CDR3: CASSRFSGASYEQYF; J: TRBJ2-7; size: -; D: TRBD2; V: TRBV3-1
DNA: TGTGCCAGCAGCTGGGACCGCCTGGACACTGAAGCTTTCTTT; CDR3: CASSWDRLDTEAFF; J: TRBJ1-1; size: many; D: -; V: TRBV6-2/TRBV6-3
DNA: TGTGCCAGCAGCGTCCGGGACTACCACACCGGGGGGCTGTTTTTT; CDR3: CASSVRDYHTGGLFF; J: TRBJ2-2; size: many; D: TRBD2; V: TRBV6-2/TRBV6-3
DNA: TGTGCTAGCAGGACATACACAGATACGCAGTATTTT; CDR3: CASRTYTDTQYF; J: TRBJ2-3; size: -; D: -; V: TRBV6-1
DNA: TGTGCCAGCAGTCCCCTTGGGGCCGGGGAGCTGTTTTTT; CDR3: CASSPLGAGELFF; J: TRBJ2-2; size: few; D: -; V: TRBV12-3/TRBV12-4
DNA: TGTGCCAGCAGTTTCGACAGGGTGGAGAACATTCAGTACTTC; CDR3: CASSFDRVENIQYF; J: TRBJ2-4; size: few; D: TRBD1; V: TRBV28
DNA: TGTGCCAGCAGCGGAGGGGACGGGAGGTCCTCCTACGAGCAGTACTTC; CDR3: CASSGGDGRSSYEQYF; J: TRBJ2-7; size: few; D: TRBD2; V: TRBV9
DNA: TGTGCCACCAGCAGAGAAGTGTTGAGGGACAGGGGCACTGGGGCCAACGTCCTGACTTTC; CDR3: CATSREVLRDRGTGANVLTF; J: TRBJ2-6; size: -; D: TRBD1; V: TRBV15
DNA: TGCGCCAGCAGCCAAGTGTCAGGGACAGCTGATGAGCAGTTCTTC; CDR3: CASSQVSGTADEQFF; J: TRBJ2-1; size: many; D: TRBD1; V: TRBV4-1
DNA: TGCAGCGCGGCAACTAACGACGAGCAGTACTTC; CDR3: CSAATNDEQYF; J: TRBJ2-7; size: many; D: -; V: TRBV29-1
DNA: TGTGCCAGCAGTTCCCAGAATAATGAAAAACTGTTTTTT; CDR3: CASSSQNNEKLFF; J: TRBJ1-4; size: -; D: -; V: TRBV27
DNA: TGCAGCGTTGAAAGCTGGGCCGGGGAGCTGTTTTTT; CDR3: CSVESWAGELFF; J: TRBJ2-2; size: few; D: -; V: TRBV29-1
DNA: TGCAGTGCTAGGTTACCGGGACGAATTTATACAGATACGCAGTATTTT; CDR3: CSARLPGRIYTDTQYF; J: TRBJ2-3; size: -; D: -; V: TRBV20-1
DNA: TGTGCCAGAAGTTTAAATTTGCGGGATGAGCAGTTCTTC; CDR3: CARSLNLRDEQFF; J: TRBJ2-1; size: -; D: -; V: TRBV28
DNA: TGCAGTGCCCAGGAGGGGACTGGATACAATGAGCAGTTCTTC; CDR3: CSAQEGTGYNEQFF; J: TRBJ2-1; size: many; D: -; V: TRBV20-1